The rows below give T cell receptor beta chains drawn from one sample of a study of molecular identifiers for immune sequencing clone quantification. TCRdb called the PCR reads again in MiXCR, with one record for every CDR3 protein. The table records roughly 100,000 distinct CDR3 sequences, under 40% of them present only once. The sample comprised naive CD8+ T cells from blood, with Jurkat cell RNA spiked in. These receptors all come from a human donor in good health. Some libraries in this study had Jurkat cell RNA spiked in. Each CDR3 is given with its conserved first and last residue. D genes are given only for firm matches. Rows give clone size only sometimes, using once, few, many, or a class for an expanded clone.

TRBJ2-7 | 15 | TRBV5-4 | many | TRBD1 | CASSSDRVIPYEQYF | TGTGCCAGCAGTTCTGACAGGGTGATCCCCTACGAGCAGTACTTC
TRBJ1-1 | 14 | TRBV4-2 | NA | NA | CASSPGQMNPEAFF | TGTGCCAGCAGCCCCGGACAGATGAACCCTGAAGCTTTCTTT
TRBJ2-5 | 13 | TRBV6-2/TRBV6-3 | NA | TRBD2 | CASIGGSWETQYF | TGTGCCAGCATAGGCGGGAGCTGGGAGACCCAGTACTTC
TRBJ2-5 | 13 | TRBV2 | many | TRBD1 | CASRNRGQETQYF | TGTGCCAGCAGAAACAGGGGACAAGAGACCCAGTACTTC
TRBJ1-1 | 19 | TRBV9 | many | NA | CASSFMTATRFKMNTEAFF | TGTGCCAGCAGCTTTATGACGGCCACCCGCTTTAAGATGAACACTGAAGCTTTCTTT
TRBJ2-2 | 16 | TRBV20-1 | NA | TRBD2 | CGARDRTSGTTGELFF | TGCGGTGCCCGAGACAGGACTAGCGGGACCACCGGGGAGCTGTTTTTT
TRBJ2-2 | 16 | TRBV19 | NA | TRBD1 | CASSRTGELYTGELFF | TGTGCCAGTAGCCGGACAGGGGAACTCTACACCGGGGAGCTGTTTTTT
TRBJ2-3 | 15 | TRBV10-3 | NA | NA | CAISAAGSSTDTQYF | TGTGCCATCAGTGCAGCGGGTTCTAGCACAGATACGCAGTATTTT
TRBJ1-1 | 13 | TRBV27 | many | NA | CASSFNGGAEAFF | TGTGCCAGCAGTTTCAACGGAGGAGCTGAAGCTTTCTTT
TRBJ1-5 | 16 | TRBV23-1 | many | TRBD1 | CASSGQGRISNQPQHF | TGCGCCAGCAGCGGACAGGGTCGAATCTCCAATCAGCCCCAGCATTTT
TRBJ2-2 | 15 | TRBV19 | NA | TRBD1 | CASRSGQGNTGELYF | TGTGCCAGTAGATCCGGACAGGGGAACACCGGGGAGCTGTATTTT
TRBJ1-1 | 14 | TRBV6-2/TRBV6-3 | NA | NA | CASSYRTDLPGAFF | TGTGCCAGCAGTTACAGGACAGACCTCCCCGGAGCTTTCTTT
TRBJ1-1 | 16 | TRBV13 | NA | NA | CASSLDLYRGLGEAFF | TGTGCCAGCAGCTTAGATTTATACCGGGGCCTGGGTGAAGCTTTCTTT
TRBJ1-2 | 12 | TRBV13 | few | NA | CASTRGGYGYTF | TGTGCCAGCACCCGCGGTGGCTATGGCTACACCTTC
TRBJ2-7 | 15 | TRBV7-2 | NA | NA | CASSLLDMAPYEQYF | TGTGCCAGCAGCTTACTCGATATGGCCCCCTACGAGCAGTACTTC
TRBJ2-5 | 18 | TRBV5-1 | NA | TRBD1 | CASSWPGQGAQGQEPQYF | TGCGCCAGCAGCTGGCCGGGACAGGGGGCCCAAGGCCAAGAGCCCCAGTACTTC
TRBJ2-2 | 13 | TRBV9 | NA | NA | CASSKGNTGELFF | TGTGCCAGCAGCAAGGGAAACACCGGGGAGCTGTTTTTT
TRBJ2-3 | 15 | TRBV7-9 | few | TRBD2 | CASSVSGRNTDTQYF | TGTGCCAGCAGCGTTAGCGGGAGGAACACAGATACGCAGTATTTT
TRBJ1-1 | 14 | TRBV6-2/TRBV6-3 | NA | NA | CASSYSPPSTEAFF | TGTGCCAGCAGTTACTCGCCCCCCAGCACTGAAGCTTTCTTT
TRBJ2-7 | 14 | TRBV12-5 | NA | TRBD2 | CASAPGGKAYEQYF | TGTGCTAGTGCTCCCGGGGGGAAGGCCTACGAGCAGTACTTC
TRBJ2-7 | 14 | TRBV19 | NA | NA | CASTPGQKVGEQYF | TGTGCCAGCACTCCGGGACAAAAGGTTGGGGAGCAGTACTTC
TRBJ2-5 | 15 | TRBV12-3/TRBV12-4 | few | NA | CASSFMGLPRKTQYF | TGTGCCAGCAGTTTTATGGGACTCCCGAGGAAGACCCAGTACTTC
TRBJ1-5 | 15 | TRBV6-2/TRBV6-3 | NA | NA | CASSYGQTSNQPQHF | TGTGCCAGCAGTTACGGCCAAACAAGCAATCAGCCCCAGCATTTT
TRBJ2-3 | 13 | TRBV7-9 | many | NA | CASSWGFTDTQYF | TGTGCCAGCAGCTGGGGGTTTACAGATACGCAGTATTTT
TRBJ1-5 | 15 | TRBV19 | NA | NA | CASSPFWESSQPQHF | TGTGCCAGTAGCCCCTTCTGGGAGAGCAGTCAGCCCCAGCATTTT
TRBJ2-2 | 12 | TRBV29-1 | many | NA | CSVGSNTGELFF | TGCAGCGTTGGTAGTAACACCGGGGAGCTGTTTTTT
TRBJ1-2 | 15 | TRBV7-9 | many | NA | CASTSDLDSNYGYTF | TGTGCCAGCACCTCCGATTTAGACAGTAACTATGGCTACACCTTC
TRBJ2-1 | 14 | TRBV9 | few | TRBD1 | CASSVHRGADEQFF | TGTGCCAGCAGCGTCCACAGGGGTGCAGATGAGCAGTTCTTC
TRBJ1-5 | 13 | TRBV6-2/TRBV6-3 | NA | NA | CATRERTNQPQHF | TGTGCCACCCGGGAAAGGACGAATCAGCCCCAGCATTTT
TRBJ2-3 | 17 | TRBV12-3/TRBV12-4 | NA | NA | CASRFLVGRRRTDTQYF | TGTGCCAGCAGATTCCTGGTGGGGAGAAGGCGGACAGATACGCAGTATTTT
TRBJ2-6 | 15 | TRBV9 | few | NA | CASSVAPKGANVLTF | TGTGCCAGCAGCGTAGCCCCAAAGGGGGCCAACGTCCTGACTTTC
TRBJ1-4 | 12 | TRBV15 | few | NA | CATSMTGEKLFF | TGTGCCACCAGCATGACTGGTGAAAAACTGTTTTTT
TRBJ2-4 | 15 | TRBV28 | NA | NA | CASSFPDKFKNIQYF | TGTGCCAGCAGTTTCCCGGACAAGTTCAAAAACATTCAGTACTTC
TRBJ2-7 | 13 | TRBV19 | few | NA | CASSIAGADEQYF | TGTGCCAGTAGTATCGCAGGGGCCGACGAGCAGTACTTC
TRBJ2-1 | 15 | TRBV7-3 | NA | TRBD1 | CASSLRQGSYNEQFF | TGTGCCAGCAGCTTAAGACAGGGGTCCTACAATGAGCAGTTCTTC
TRBJ1-4 | 15 | TRBV11-2 | NA | TRBD1 | CASSSQGAQIEKLFF | TGTGCCAGCAGCTCTCAGGGGGCGCAGATTGAAAAACTGTTTTTT
TRBJ1-4 | 17 | TRBV4-2 | NA | NA | CASSQVNAGQDNEKLFF | TGTGCCAGCAGCCAAGTGAATGCGGGGCAGGATAATGAAAAACTGTTTTTT
TRBJ2-7 | 15 | TRBV6-2/TRBV6-3 | NA | TRBD2 | CASSWQTSEPYEQSF | TGTGCCAGCAGTTGGCAGACTAGCGAGCCCTACGAGCAGTCCTTC
TRBJ1-2 | 14 | TRBV2 | NA | TRBD1 | CASSDRGRGYGYTF | TGTGCCAGCAGTGACAGGGGGCGCGGCTATGGCTACACCTTC
TRBJ2-7 | 13 | TRBV12-3/TRBV12-4 | few | NA | CASSLGLLNEQYF | TGTGCCAGCAGTTTAGGCCTCCTTAACGAGCAGTACTTC
TRBJ2-3 | 19 | TRBV12-3/TRBV12-4 | NA | TRBD2 | CASSPLGPTSGGSADTQYF | TGTGCCAGCAGTCCACTAGGGCCGACTAGCGGGGGTTCCGCGGATACGCAGTATTTT
TRBJ1-1 | 13 | TRBV9 | NA | NA | CASSPRGGTEAIF | TGTGCCAGCAGCCCCCGAGGGGGGACTGAAGCTATCTTT
TRBJ2-6 | 16 | TRBV7-9 | many | NA | CASSLVGFSGANVLTF | TGTGCCAGCAGCTTAGTAGGATTCTCTGGGGCCAACGTCCTGACTTTC
TRBJ2-3 | 19 | TRBV4-1 | NA | TRBD2 | CASSQVVTGSSGTTDTQYF | TGCGCCAGCAGCCAAGTTGTAACCGGGTCTAGCGGGACCACAGATACGCAGTATTTT